Below are 10 T cell receptor beta chains sequenced from a single sample in a study of regulatory T cells in long-lasting Graves disease. Arm-PCR of CDR3 regions and iRepertoire HTBI primers were the basis on which TCR beta libraries were built. Each CDR3 protein gets one entry after TCRdb re-called the multiplex PCR reads with MiXCR. Here the sample spans about 560,000 distinct CDR3 sequences, about 16% being singletons. The sample's time point: newly diagnosed GD, antithyroid drugs for less than 3 months. Researchers made the TCR library from RNA that was extracted from PBMCs. These same records also appear under a second study, on T cells in Graves' hyperthyroidism and ophthalmopathy.

This specimen was peripheral blood mononuclear cells (PBMCs), taken at new diagnosis, from a patient treated with antithyroid drugs. The source is a man younger than 35 with Graves disease.

This clonotype was found many times. The chain links TRBV30 to TRBJ2-1, with 9 bases aligning to TRBD2. The CDR3 runs to 12 residues. Trimming at V came to 3 bases and at J to 9 bases, leaving 3 bases not matched to a gene. Per germline, CDR1 GTSNPN and CDR2 SVGIG (reference sequence). The CDR3 DNA reads TGTGCCTGGAGGGCTAGCGGGACTGAGCAGTTCTTC. Its protein is CAWRASGTEQFF.

V usage is TRBV20-1 and J usage is TRBJ2-3; 12 bases match TRBD2. This CDR3 region has 21 residues. CDR1 DFQATT and CDR2 SNEGSKA come from the germline V gene (reference sequence). V shed 7 bases, J shed 1 base, and the junction held 24 bases outside the gene matches. The CDR3 here is CSGTGTGLSLGLAGGTDTQYF. Written as DNA, the CDR3 is TGCAGTGGGACCGGGACAGGGTTATCCCTGGGACTAGCGGGCGGCACAGATACGCAGTATTTT.

This clonotype was seen only a few times. The V gene is TRBV5-1, the J gene TRBJ1-1; 8 nucleotides align to TRBD1. CDR1 and CDR2 from the germline V gene are SGHRS and YFSETQ. V was pared by 0 bases and J by 10 bases, with 14 bases of the junction left unmatched. CDR3 length: 16 residues. DNA of the CDR3: TGCGCCAGCAGCTTGGGATTTAGGACAGGGCGCGGTGGAGCTTTCTTT. Protein sequence: CASSLGFRTGRGGAFF.

The chain is built from TRBV7-9 and TRBJ1-1; D remains ambiguous. The CDR3 is 14 residues long. CDR1 SEHNR and CDR2 FQNEAQ come from the germline V gene (reference sequence). V was trimmed by 5 bases and J by 3 bases, leaving 13 bases between them. DNA of the CDR3: TGTGCCAGCAGCCCATGGTCCTCGGACACTGAAGCTTTCTTT. This translates into CASSPWSSDTEAFF.

This clonotype was detected ten times or more. V gene TRBV5-6 combines with J gene TRBJ2-3; TRBD1 matches 8 bases. The ends lost 5 bases at V and 1 base at J; junction bases unmatched: 6. The CDR3 runs to 15 residues. Germline CDR1 reads SGHDT; CDR2 reads YYEEEE. CDR3 DNA: TGTGCCAGCAGTTTCGACAGGGGAGGCACAGATACGCAGTATTTT. This sequence encodes CASSFDRGGTDTQYF.

This clonotype appeared many times. V gene TRBV12-3 or TRBV12-4 combines with J gene TRBJ1-2, with D possibly matching TRBD1 (6 bases). V gave up 3 bases and J gave up 8 bases, with 13 bases separating them. The CDR3 contains 13 residues. DNA of the CDR3: TGTGCCAGCAGTTTGCAGGGGTTTGAAGGCTACACCTTC. It specifies CASSLQGFEGYTF.

The chain uses TRBV14 and TRBJ1-2; 9 nucleotides match TRBD1. V shed 4 bases and J 4 bases; nucleotides not matched to a gene: 7. Per the germline V gene, CDR1 is SGHDN and CDR2 is FVKESK. This CDR3 region has 15 residues. The DNA of the CDR3 is TGTGCCAGCAGCCCCAGGGACAGGGTCGTCTATGGCTACACCTTC. Translating gives CASSPRDRVVYGYTF.

This clonotype was seen a few times. The genes are TRBV29-1 and TRBJ1-1; D is perhaps TRBD1 (5 bases). From germline, CDR1 is SQVTM and CDR2 ANQGSEA. V lost 3 bases and J 5 bases, leaving 16 bases between the germline ends. CDR3 length: 14 residues. The CDR3 DNA follows: TGCAGCGTTGATCGGGGGGGTCAAGGGACTGAAGCTTTCTTT. The encoded protein is CSVDRGGQGTEAFF.

The rearrangement joins TRBV7-3 to TRBJ2-3, with D unclear. Germline lookup yields CDR1 SGHTA and CDR2 FQGTGA. This CDR3 is 13 amino acids long. Trimming pared 3 bases from V and 2 bases from J, leaving 6 bases between. CDR3 DNA sequence: TGTGCCAGCAGCTTCCTGCCCACAGATACGCAGTATTTT. It encodes CASSFLPTDTQYF.

This clonotype was counted at least ten times. DNA of the CDR3: TGTGCCATCAGTCTAGGGGGCCGGACTGAAGCTTTCTTT. Amino acid sequence: CAISLGGRTEAFF. The chain carries TRBV10-3 and TRBJ1-1; TRBD1 matches 7 bases. Trimming took 5 bases from V and 5 from J; bases not matched to a gene: 5. The germline gives CDR1 ENHRY, CDR2 SYGVKD. This CDR3 is 13 amino acids long.